The 18 T cell receptor beta chains in this list originate from one sample, sequenced in a study of blood T cells in healthy people across ages. A second roughly 6 to 11 cycle PCR used barcoded and J-beta primers. MiXCR, applied by TCRdb to the 5' RACE reads, yields one record per CDR3 protein. In the table there are 1.5 million to 2 million distinct CDR3 sequences, roughly 28% of which are singletons. Input material: blood. These receptors originate from a woman aged 25 to 45 in good health.

CDR3 residues: CSVTKAEYGYTF. In DNA form, the CDR3 reads TGCAGCGTTACGAAGGCTGAGTATGGCTACACCTTC. The V gene is TRBV29-1, the J gene TRBJ1-2; D remains ambiguous. This CDR3 contains 12 residues. Germline-derived CDR1 and CDR2 are SQVTM and ANQGSEA. With 5 bases removed from V and 5 bases from J, the gap between germline ends came to 12 bases. Variable domain in full (rest from reference TRBV29-1 and TRBJ1-2): SAVISQKPSRDICQRGTSLTIQCQVDSQVTMMFWYRQQPGQSLTLIATANQGSEATYESGFVIDKFPISRPNLTFSTLTVSNMSPEDSSIYLCSVTKAEYGYTFGSGTRLTVV.

In regard to this clonotype: A much bigger clone sits one base away, suggesting this may be a read error. The chain links TRBV12-5 to TRBJ2-5; TRBD2 agrees at 9 bases. Germline V gives CDR1 LGHNT, CDR2 FRNRAP. The CDR3 totals 14 residues. V shed 7 bases and J 11 bases; nucleotides not matched to a gene: 14. For the CDR3, the DNA is TGTGCTAGTGAACCGGGACTAGCAGGCAATGAGCAGTACTTC. Amino acid sequence: CASEPGLAGNEQYF.

This clonotype was seen more than once but under ten times. This chain connects TRBV28 to TRBJ2-1, with D maybe TRBD2 (5 bases). The V gene's germline CDR1 is MDHEN and CDR2 SYDVKM. The CDR3 totals 13 residues. Trimming removed 6 bases at V and 6 bases at J, with 12 bases between. The DNA for the CDR3 is TGTGCCAGCAGCACCTTCGGGGTCAATGAGCAGTTCTTC. Translated, it gives CASSTFGVNEQFF.

This chain connects TRBV20-1 to TRBJ2-3, with no clear D. The germline CDR1 and CDR2 sequences are DFQATT and SNEGSKA (reference sequence). The length of the CDR3 is 12 residues. The V end lost 3 bases, the J end lost 4 bases, and 8 bases lay between the germline ends. The CDR3 DNA is TGCAGTGCTAGCACGGAGCCAGATACGCAGTATTTT. Amino acids: CSASTEPDTQYF.

This clonotype was observed a few times. This chain uses TRBV12-3 or TRBV12-4 with TRBJ1-4, with TRBD1 matching over 7 bases. This CDR3 is built from 13 residues. The J segment lost 8 bases and the V segment lost 3 bases, leaving 3 bases of the junction unmatched. This chain's CDR3 is CASSFPGQEKLFF. The CDR3 DNA follows: TGTGCCAGCAGTTTTCCGGGACAGGAAAAACTGTTTTTT.

This chain links TRBV5-6 with TRBJ2-4; 11 bases are a match to TRBD2. V shed 1 base, J shed 13 bases, and the junction held 25 bases outside the gene matches. The CDR3 spans 20 residues. The germline gives CDR1 SGHDT, CDR2 YYEEEE. This chain's CDR3 is CASSLFLTSGRGGDSSEQYF. Written as DNA, the CDR3 is TGTGCCAGCAGCTTGTTTCTCACTAGCGGGAGAGGGGGAGATTCCAGTGAGCAGTACTTC.

This clonotype occurred many times. V is TRBV5-5 and J is TRBJ2-2; D is unclear. The germline V gene has CDR1 SGHKS and CDR2 YYEKEE (reference sequence). V was clipped by 3 bases and J by 4 bases, with 13 bases between them. The CDR3 spans 15 residues. In DNA form, the CDR3 reads TGTGCCAGCAGCTCCGGGCGGCAGGCCACCGGGGAGCTGTTTTTT. Translation gives CASSSGRQATGELFF.

This clonotype was counted between two and nine times. The chain combines TRBV20-1 with TRBJ2-7; no clear D gene. In germline, CDR1 is DFQATT, CDR2 SNEGSKA (reference sequence). V dropped 0 bases and J dropped 6 bases, with 15 bases sitting between them. The CDR3 length is 14 residues. DNA of the CDR3: TGCAGTGCTAGAGACCCCCGGGCGTTGGGCGAGCAGTACTTC. Its protein is CSARDPRALGEQYF.

Comment on this clonotype: This clone may be a read error of a much larger clone one base away. The chain joins TRBV12-5 to TRBJ2-7, with 8 nucleotides matching TRBD2. Germline CDR1 is LGHNT and CDR2 is FRNRAP. This CDR3 has 15 residues. In DNA, the CDR3 is TGTGCTAGTGTTTTGAGCGGGAGCGATAGCTACGAGCAGTACTTC. As protein: CASVLSGSDSYEQYF.

This clonotype was seen a handful of times. The chain recombines TRBV20-1 with TRBJ2-1; D unresolved. Per the germline V gene, CDR1 is DFQATT and CDR2 is SNEGSKA (reference sequence). CDR3 length: 16 residues. Trimming left V 1 base short and J 2 bases short, with 15 bases between. CDR3 protein: CSARAPLAATYNEQFF. CDR3 sequence (DNA): TGCAGTGCTAGAGCCCCTCTTGCGGCTACCTACAATGAGCAGTTCTTC.

This clonotype was detected ten times or more. The V call is TRBV5-1, the J call TRBJ2-7; 7 nucleotides match TRBD2. The CDR3 consists of 14 residues. The trim removed 1 base at V and 3 bases at J, leaving 4 bases unmatched. Germline V gives CDR1 SGHRS, CDR2 YFSETQ. For the CDR3, the DNA is TGCGCCAGCAGCTTGACGGCGGGAGTCTACGAGCAGTACTTC. Its translation is CASSLTAGVYEQYF.

This clonotype occurred many times. This CDR3 is CSVASQVDEQYF. CDR3 nucleotides: TGCAGCGTGGCGAGCCAAGTGGACGAGCAGTACTTC. The chain joins TRBV29-1 to TRBJ2-7, with D hard to call. The CDR3 extends over 12 amino acids. CDR1 is SQVTM and CDR2 is ANQGSEA in the germline V gene. The germline V and J ends were trimmed by 6 bases and 5 bases, with 14 bases remaining between them.

This clonotype occurred a few times. The chain has TRBV6-5 and TRBJ2-7, with TRBD1 as a possible D gene (6 bases). V was shortened by 2 bases and J by 6 bases, with 14 bases between the two germline ends. This CDR3 has 14 amino acids. The germline CDR1 and CDR2 sequences are MNHEY and SVGAGI. The CDR3 bases are TGTGCCAGCAGTTACCGAAAGCTAGGGGGCGAGCAGTACTTC. This translates into CASSYRKLGGEQYF.

This chain joins TRBV14 and TRBJ2-1; maybe TRBD2 (5 bases). This CDR3 region has 17 residues. From germline, CDR1 is SGHDN and CDR2 FVKESK. V lost 0 bases and J 5 bases, leaving 17 bases between the germline ends. This CDR3 is CASSQDIRGFLDNEQFF. CDR3 coding DNA: TGTGCCAGCAGCCAAGATATTAGAGGGTTTCTGGACAATGAGCAGTTCTTC.

This clonotype was detected only a few times. The chain joins TRBV2 to TRBJ2-7; the match to TRBD2 covers 8 bases. The germline V gene has CDR1 SNHLY and CDR2 FYNNEI. This CDR3 region has 13 residues. Germline trimming cut 2 bases from V and 7 bases from J; bases unmatched to any gene: 4. In DNA, the CDR3 is TGTGCCAGCAGTGAAAGGCGGGGGGAAGAGCAGTACTTC. Its translation is CASSERRGEEQYF. Supplemented by reference TRBV2 and TRBJ2-7, the full variable domain reads EPEVTQTPSHQVTQMGQEVILRCVPISNHLYFYWYRQILGQKVEFLVSFYNNEISEKSEIFDDQFSVERPDGSNFTLKIRSTKLEDSAMYFCASSERRGEEQYFGPGTRLTVT.

The chain joins TRBV29-1 to TRBJ2-3; 13 bases line up with TRBD2. Germline V gives CDR1 SQVTM, CDR2 ANQGSEA. V lost 7 bases to trimming and J lost 2 bases; unmatched junction nucleotides: 3. This CDR3 has 14 amino acids. The CDR3, as DNA: TGCAGCGGTGGGACTAGCGGGAACACAGATACGCAGTATTTT. Its protein product is CSGGTSGNTDTQYF.

The chain combines TRBV12-5 with TRBJ2-7, with 8 bases that match TRBD1. The V segment lost 9 bases and the J segment 2 bases; nucleotides outside the gene matches: 6. This CDR3 has 13 residues. Per the germline V gene, CDR1 is LGHNT and CDR2 is FRNRAP. This chain's CDR3 is CARAGTGPYEQYF. CDR3 sequence (DNA): TGTGCTAGGGCCGGGACAGGACCCTACGAGCAGTACTTC.

Worth noting for this clonotype: At one of its ends the junction is not consistent with the germline gene, which may arise from a read error. V usage is TRBV5-1 and J usage is TRBJ2-3; a weak D match, TRBD2 (6 bases). The length of the CDR3 is 14 residues. Germline CDR1 reads SGHRS; CDR2 reads YFSETQ. CDR3 loop: CASNLERGTDTQYF. CDR3 bases: TGCGCCAGCAACTTGGAGCGGGGCACAGATACGCAGTATTTT.